A selection of T cell receptor beta chains follows, all from one sample in a study of OX40 agonist ivuxolimab in advanced cancers. Only in-frame clones appear in the TCRdb table, and some are missing; sequencing was by immunoSEQ multiplex PCR. Of about 24,000 clones listed, around 67% were seen once; the top ten hold around 19%. The source material was CD4+ or CD8+ T cells sorted from blood, sampled in a trial of the OX40 agonist ivuxolimab. The source is an adult with an advanced solid tumor such as melanoma, head and neck, liver or kidney cancer. Both conserved end residues are part of each CDR3. A D gene is named only where the DNA matches it firmly. Size values are once, few and many counts, or a class for expanded clones, and some rows have none.

v_call	j_call	d_call	clone_size	cdr3_nt	cdr3_aa
TRBV18	TRBJ2-3	NA	few	TGTGCCAGCTCACCACCAGGTGGGGGGCCCAGCACAGATACGCAGTATTTT	CASSPPGGGPSTDTQYF
TRBV7-6	TRBJ2-7	TRBD1	NA	TGTGCCAGCAGCGAGGACAGGACCCACTCCTACGAGCAGTACTTC	CASSEDRTHSYEQYF
TRBV28	TRBJ2-5	NA	NA	TGTGCCAGCAGTCCCGAACGGGGTAGCGGTTGGGAGACCCAGTACTTC	CASSPERGSGWETQYF
TRBV9	TRBJ2-3	NA	NA	TGTGCCAGCAGCTCCAACCTCCAGGATACGCAGTATTTT	CASSSNLQDTQYF
TRBV7-5	TRBJ2-3	NA	NA	TGTGCCAGAAGCTTAGAATTGCAGGGCAGGGGGGTCACAGATACGCAGTATTTT	CARSLELQGRGVTDTQYF
TRBV19	TRBJ1-5	NA	NA	TGTGCCAGTTGGGCGGCAGGTCTGAATCAGCTCCAGCATTTT	CASWAAGLNQLQHF
TRBV10-3	TRBJ1-1	NA	NA	TGTGCCATCAGTGAGTTAAATAAGGTCACTGAAGCTTTCTTT	CAISELNKVTEAFF
TRBV11-1	TRBJ1-2	NA	NA	TGTGCCAGCAGCTTCCGACAGGAAAATGGCTACACCTTC	CASSFRQENGYTF
TRBV7-6	TRBJ1-4	NA	NA	TGTGCCAGCAGCTTGGACCAAGAAAAACTGTTTTTT	CASSLDQEKLFF
TRBV30	TRBJ1-2	NA	NA	TGTGCCTGGAGTGGGTGGGCAGGGACTAACTATGGCTACACCTTC	CAWSGWAGTNYGYTF
TRBV9	TRBJ1-3	NA	NA	TGTGCCAGCAGCGTAGGAGGGGTTGGAAACACCATATATTTT	CASSVGGVGNTIYF
TRBV6-5	TRBJ2-7	NA	NA	TGTGCCAGCAGTTACTCGCCTGTTAACTACGAGCAGTACTTC	CASSYSPVNYEQYF
TRBV28	TRBJ2-7	NA	NA	TGTGCCAGCAGGCACTACGAGCAGTACTTC	CASRHYEQYF
TRBV30	TRBJ2-1	TRBD2	NA	TGTGCCTGGAGTGTAGAAGGGACTACCGGCTACAATGAGCAGTTCTTC	CAWSVEGTTGYNEQFF
TRBV4-2	TRBJ2-7	NA	NA	TGTGCCAGCAGCTTGGAAGGGTCCTACGAGCAGTACTTC	CASSLEGSYEQYF
TRBV4-2	TRBJ2-1	NA	NA	TGTGCCAGCAGCCAGGAGGCGGTGGATGAGCAGTTCTTC	CASSQEAVDEQFF
TRBV4-2	TRBJ1-5	NA	NA	TGTGCCAGCAGCCAAGAAGGTCATAGCAATCAGCCCCAGCATTTT	CASSQEGHSNQPQHF
TRBV27	TRBJ2-3	NA	NA	TGTGCCAGCAGTTTGAGGCCAGATACGCAGTATTTT	CASSLRPDTQYF
TRBV4-1	TRBJ1-2	NA	NA	TGCGCCAGCAGCCAAGATTCCAGGGACTATGGCTACACCTTC	CASSQDSRDYGYTF
TRBV29-1	TRBJ1-2	NA	NA	TGCAGCGTTGAAGGGGGGAGGCTGAACTATGGCTACACCTTC	CSVEGGRLNYGYTF
TRBV11-3	TRBJ2-7	NA	NA	TGTGCCAGCAGCTTAGAACGGGGGCCCAATTACGAGCAGTACTTC	CASSLERGPNYEQYF
TRBV6-5	TRBJ2-6	NA	NA	TGTGCCAGCAGGTTCGGGACGGGGGCCAACGTCCTGACTTTC	CASRFGTGANVLTF
TRBV7-9	TRBJ2-3	NA	few	TGTGCCAGCAGCTTAATGTCAGATACGCAGTATTTT	CASSLMSDTQYF
TRBV5-6	TRBJ2-3	NA	NA	TGTGCCAGCAGCTTGGAGGAGGCTGGTTATACAGATACGCAGTATTTT	CASSLEEAGYTDTQYF
TRBV7-8	TRBJ1-5	NA	NA	TGTGCCAGCTCTACAGGGAATCAGCCCCAGCATTTT	CASSTGNQPQHF
TRBV28	TRBJ1-6	NA	NA	TGTGCCAGCAGTTTACCGCGGCGGGATTCACCCCTCCACTTT	CASSLPRRDSPLHF
TRBV27	TRBJ1-2	NA	NA	TGTGCCAGCACCGTTTATGGGCGGCCGGCCACCTTC	CASTVYGRPATF
TRBV28	TRBJ2-1	NA	NA	TGTGCCAGCAGTTTATTCGGTGGCGGGGCACCGGTAAATGAGCAGTTCTTC	CASSLFGGGAPVNEQFF